These 4 T cell receptor beta chains were sequenced from one sample in a study of T cells in severe cutaneous drug reactions (dated by TCRdb to the late 2010s). Sequencing was performed on donors who were patients with carbamazepine-induced Stevens-Johnson syndrome or toxic epidermal necrolysis (CBZ-SJS/TEN). Instrument on record: Illumina MiSeq. For both bulk and single-cell sequencing, libraries were prepared with the iRepertoire multiplex PCR system and TCR subtype-specific primers. TCRdb reprocessed the reads, reporting each CDR3 protein sequence once and no DNA. This sample's table has entries for roughly 2,500 distinct CDR3 sequences. Approximately 53% of the sample is held by the ten biggest clonotypes. The sequenced material came from cells from a skin blister. Read against the paper, the sample's cell subset or site label means: unsorted cells from skin lesion blisters. The source of these receptors is a human donor with toxic epidermal necrolysis, a severe cutaneous drug reaction.

The J gene is TRBJ2-2, the V gene TRBV12-3 or TRBV12-4. This CDR3 is built from 16 residues. This CDR3 reads CASSLTFEVYAGELFF.

This clonotype is identified as medium-sized from frequency. This chain connects TRBV27 to TRBJ2-3. CDR3 length: 11 residues. The germline gives CDR1 MNHEY, CDR2 SMNVEV (reference sequence). The CDR3: CASSYAYTQYF.

The chain links TRBV6-2 or TRBV6-3 to TRBJ1-2; the D call from TCRdb, TRBD1, cannot be confirmed without DNA. Germline V lookup: CDR1 MNHEY, CDR2 SVGEGT. The CDR3 is made up of 13 amino acids. CDR3 sequence: CASTQTGVKGYTF.

The chain recombines TRBV18 with TRBJ1-6; TCRdb's assignment of TRBD1 cannot be checked, as there is no DNA. The CDR3 is made up of 16 amino acids. The germline V gene encodes CDR1 KGHSH and CDR2 LQKENI. This chain's CDR3 is CASSQTGTLTNSPLHF.